Given below is one T cell receptor beta chain in context. This specimen comes from a study of shared T cell receptors in the human thymus. Sequencing used immunoSEQ multiplex PCR; TCRdb keeps in-frame clones, though not all of them. The table records about 380,000 clones, more than 85% of them present only once. Germline loops: CDR1 LNHDA, CDR2 SQIVND (reference sequence). With V trimmed by 1 base and J by 8 bases, 3 bases remained unmatched. CDR3 length: 14 residues. The TCR sequence derives from a human donor. V gene TRBV19 combines with J gene TRBJ1-4; 8 bases agree with TRBD1. The specimen was thymocytes. This chain's CDR3 is CASSIGRGREKLFF. The CDR3 DNA is TGTGCCAGTAGTATAGGCAGGGGGCGCGAAAAACTGTTTTTT.